What follows are 3 T cell receptor beta chains derived from one specimen sequenced in a study of shared T cell receptors in the human thymus. The table came from immunoSEQ multiplex PCR; TCRdb's copy has only in-frame clones and leaves some out. The sample contains 650,000 to 950,000 clones, approximately 83% of which appear only once. These data were likewise used in another study, on human thymus T cells.

Sequenced: thymocytes. These receptors all stem from a girl under three years old with a congenital heart defect.

The chain carries TRBV10-3 and TRBJ2-1; TRBD1 matches 7 bases. The CDR3 sequence is 16 residues long. In germline, CDR1 is ENHRY, CDR2 SYGVKD. The trim removed 2 bases at V and 8 bases at J, leaving 12 bases unmatched. Here the CDR3 DNA reads TGTGCCATCAGTGAGCCCGGGACAGCGCTTAGCCATGAGCAGTTCTTC. This encodes CAISEPGTALSHEQFF.

The chain couples TRBV5-5 to TRBJ1-5; tentative D call: TRBD1 (6 bases). Per the germline V gene, CDR1 is SGHKS and CDR2 is YYEKEE (reference sequence). Trimming pared 4 bases from V and 4 bases from J, leaving 15 bases between. The CDR3 is 15 residues long. The CDR3 protein is CASSPGQSTNQPQHF. CDR3 bases: TGTGCCAGCAGCCCCGGACAGAGTACTAATCAGCCCCAGCATTTT.

The V gene is TRBV18, the J gene TRBJ2-7; D gene unclear. The CDR3 length is 13 residues. The germline V and J ends were trimmed by 4 bases and 6 bases, with 13 bases remaining between them. Germline CDR1 reads KGHSH; CDR2 reads LQKENI. CDR3 sequence reads: CASSLVPRFEQYF. The CDR3 bases are TGTGCCAGCTCACTCGTCCCGAGATTCGAGCAGTACTTC.